This TCR beta chain came from a study of cytomegalovirus exposure and HLA in healthy donors. A multiplex PCR was run with 60 Vbeta primers and 13 Jbeta primers. Using immunoSEQ multiplex PCR, the repertoire was profiled, and TCRdb retains in-frame clones only, with some absent. In the table there are 200,000 to 250,000 clones, roughly 91% of which are singletons. At sampling all donors were nominally healthy, likely with unrecorded immune exposures. The CDR3 length is 14 residues. V was cut by 2 bases and J by 6 bases, with 10 bases left in between. Per the germline V gene, CDR1 is SGHTA and CDR2 is FQGTGA.

The TCR originated in a woman aged 18-29 years in good health and CMV-seronegative. The sequenced sample was PBMCs. The V and J genes are TRBV7-3 and TRBJ2-2, with a weak D call TRBD2 (7 bases). The CDR3 nucleotides read TGTGCCAGCAGCTTACAGGGGAGGGCCGGGGAGCTGTTTTTT. This gives the protein CASSLQGRAGELFF.